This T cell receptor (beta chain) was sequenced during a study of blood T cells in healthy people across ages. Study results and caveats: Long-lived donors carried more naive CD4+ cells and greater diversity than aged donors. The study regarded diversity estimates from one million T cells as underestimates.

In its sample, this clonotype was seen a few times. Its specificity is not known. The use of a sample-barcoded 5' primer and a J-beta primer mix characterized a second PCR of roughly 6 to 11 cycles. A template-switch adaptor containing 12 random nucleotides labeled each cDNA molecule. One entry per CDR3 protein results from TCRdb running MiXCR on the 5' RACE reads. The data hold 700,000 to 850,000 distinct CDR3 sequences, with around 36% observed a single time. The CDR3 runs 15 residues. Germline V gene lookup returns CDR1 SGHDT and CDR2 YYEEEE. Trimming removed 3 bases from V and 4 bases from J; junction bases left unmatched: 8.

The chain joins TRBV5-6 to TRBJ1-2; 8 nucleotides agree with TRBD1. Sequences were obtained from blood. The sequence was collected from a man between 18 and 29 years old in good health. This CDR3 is CASSSPDDRGYGYTF. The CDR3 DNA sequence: TGTGCCAGCAGCTCGCCCGACGACAGGGGCTATGGCTACACCTTC.